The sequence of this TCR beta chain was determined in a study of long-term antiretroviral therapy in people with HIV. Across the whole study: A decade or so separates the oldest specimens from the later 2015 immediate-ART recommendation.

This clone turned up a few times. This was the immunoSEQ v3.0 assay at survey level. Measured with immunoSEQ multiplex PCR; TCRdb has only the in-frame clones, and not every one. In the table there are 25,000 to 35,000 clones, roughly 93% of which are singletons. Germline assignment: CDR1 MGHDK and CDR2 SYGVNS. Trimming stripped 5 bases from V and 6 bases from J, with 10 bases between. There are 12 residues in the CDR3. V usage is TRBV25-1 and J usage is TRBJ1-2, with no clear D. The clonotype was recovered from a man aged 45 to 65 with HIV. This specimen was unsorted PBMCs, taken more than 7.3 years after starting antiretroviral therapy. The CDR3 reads CASSKGMDGYTF. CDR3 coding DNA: TGTGCCAGCAGTAAGGGCATGGATGGCTACACCTTC.